This is a list of T cell receptor beta chains from one sample in a study of CD8 T cells in ankylosing spondylitis. TCRdb fed the 5' RACE reads into MiXCR, producing one record per CDR3 protein. In the table there are a few hundred thousand distinct CDR3 sequences, roughly 18% of which are singletons. Sequenced material: blood, either unsorted or a sorted T cell fraction (not recorded which). The receptor source for this set is a male donor with ankylosing spondylitis. The CDR3 runs from the conserved cysteine through the conserved F or W. D genes are given only for firm matches. Only part of the rows carry a size: once, few, many, or a class if the clone is expanded.

abundance	len	d_gene	v_gene	j_gene	CDR3aa	CDR3nt
few	15	TRBD1	TRBV6-1	TRBJ1-3	CASRRTGSNGNTIYF	TGTGCCAGCAGACGGACAGGAAGCAATGGAAACACCATATATTTT
.	15	TRBD2	TRBV7-2	TRBJ2-1	CASTYGTSGSYEQFF	TGTGCCAGCACCTACGGGACTAGCGGGAGTTATGAGCAGTTCTTC
once	14	.	TRBV7-3	TRBJ2-2	CASSSVWGAGELFF	TGTGCCAGCAGCTCTGTCTGGGGAGCCGGGGAGCTGTTTTTT
few	18	TRBD2	TRBV30	TRBJ2-1	CAWKATSGGGSSYNEQFF	TGTGCCTGGAAGGCGACTAGCGGGGGGGGAAGCTCCTACAATGAGCAGTTCTTC
.	15	.	TRBV7-6	TRBJ1-2	CASSRGAGANYGYTF	TGTGCCAGCAGTAGGGGGGCAGGAGCTAACTATGGCTACACCTTC
.	17	TRBD2	TRBV15	TRBJ2-5	CATSSRRLAGTQETQYF	TGTGCCACCAGCAGCAGGCGTCTAGCGGGAACCCAAGAGACCCAGTACTTC
.	16	.	TRBV27	TRBJ2-5	CASSFTPQTTKETQYF	TGTGCCAGCAGTTTCACACCCCAAACGACCAAAGAGACCCAGTACTTC
few	12	.	TRBV3-1	TRBJ1-2	CASSRIGDGYTF	TGTGCCAGCAGCCGGATCGGTGATGGCTACACCTTC
.	14	TRBD2	TRBV12-3/TRBV12-4	TRBJ2-7	CASSQGLGPYEQYF	TGTGCCAGCAGCCAGGGACTAGGCCCCTACGAGCAGTACTTC
.	12	.	TRBV7-3	TRBJ2-1	CASSLRAGEQFF	TGTGCCAGCAGCTTACGGGCCGGTGAGCAGTTCTTC
once	14	.	TRBV18	TRBJ1-5	CASSREGSRQPQHF	TGTGCCAGCTCACGGGAAGGGTCAAGGCAGCCCCAGCATTTT
few	16	.	TRBV5-6	TRBJ2-5	CASSSGAGAYQETQYF	TGTGCCAGCAGCTCAGGGGCAGGGGCGTACCAAGAGACCCAGTACTTC
.	15	TRBD1	TRBV14	TRBJ2-3	CASSVGRGHSDTQYF	TGTGCCAGCAGCGTCGGAAGGGGGCATTCGGATACGCAGTATTTT
few	16	.	TRBV4-1	TRBJ1-4	CASSQVGPDLNEKLFF	TGCGCCAGCAGCCAAGTCGGGCCAGATTTAAATGAAAAACTGTTTTTT
.	17	.	TRBV25-1	TRBJ2-5	CASSDPTRGTYQETQYF	TGTGCCAGCAGTGACCCGACTCGTGGGACGTACCAAGAGACCCAGTACTTC